A single sample is the source of the 27 T cell receptor beta chains below, sequenced in a study of vaccination and CD4 T cells after COVID-19. These receptors are not linked to any known antigen. Described treatment: approximately 11-day PBMC culture with coronavirus spike peptide pools or control peptides (ViraFEST assay). Sequencing of cultured CD4+ T cell DNA used the Oncomine TCR Beta short-read assay. TCRdb re-derived calls from the PCR reads in MiXCR, one entry per CDR3 protein. The table includes 14,000 to 15,000 distinct CDR3 sequences, 73% detected once. Sequences were obtained from CD4+ T cells from blood, cultured in vitro. Receptors originate from a human donor who had recovered from COVID-19.

The chain is built from TRBV7-2 and TRBJ2-1; no reliable D call. Germline lookup yields CDR1 SGHTA and CDR2 FQGNSA. The CDR3 extends over 14 amino acids. With 2 bases removed from V and 7 bases from J, the gap between germline ends came to 12 bases. The chain's CDR3 is CASSLTLVGNEQFF. Written as DNA, the CDR3 is TGTGCCAGCAGCTTAACTCTCGTCGGTAATGAGCAGTTCTTC.

This clonotype has more than one count but fewer than ten. The chain is built from TRBV6-5 and TRBJ2-7; TRBD2 matches 7 bases. The V segment lost 0 bases and the J segment 7 bases; nucleotides outside the gene matches: 9. The CDR3 contains 15 residues. Germline-derived CDR1 and CDR2 are MNHEY and SVGAGI. The CDR3 region has the DNA TGTGCCAGCAGTTACTCGTTCAGCGGAGCGGGGGAGCAGTACTTC. Protein product: CASSYSFSGAGEQYF.

This chain links TRBV7-9 with TRBJ1-5; TRBD1 might be the D (6 bases). Trimming took off 1 base at V and 4 bases at J, with 14 bases between the two ends. The CDR3 runs to 16 residues. The germline V gene encodes CDR1 SEHNR and CDR2 FQNEAQ (reference sequence). As DNA, the CDR3 is TGTGCCAGCAGCTTAGGGGCAGGGGTAAGAAATCAGCCCCAGCATTTT. Protein product: CASSLGAGVRNQPQHF.

The chain combines TRBV5-1 with TRBJ1-5; 7 bases agree with TRBD1. The junction had 2 bases not matched to a gene; V was cut back by 0 bases and J by 2 bases. The germline V gene has CDR1 SGHRS and CDR2 YFSETQ. The CDR3 sequence is 15 residues long. CDR3 DNA sequence: TGCGCCAGCAGCTTGGATGGACAGGGCAATCAGCCCCAGCATTTT. This sequence encodes CASSLDGQGNQPQHF.

The V gene is TRBV20-1, the J gene TRBJ1-3; TRBD1 agrees at 7 bases. Per the germline V gene, CDR1 is DFQATT and CDR2 is SNEGSKA (reference sequence). The trim removed 5 bases at V and 2 bases at J, leaving 3 bases unmatched. CDR3 length: 13 amino acids. The CDR3 sequence is CSAATGAGNTIYF. The CDR3 coding sequence is TGCAGTGCTGCAACAGGGGCTGGAAACACCATATATTTT.

The chain has TRBV6-1 and TRBJ2-7, with 10 nucleotides matching TRBD1. Germline V lookup: CDR1 MNHNS, CDR2 SASEGT. The junction had 4 bases not matched to a gene; V was cut back by 10 bases and J by 4 bases. There are 12 residues in the CDR3. The CDR3 DNA reads TGTGCCATCAGGGGACAGGGGTACGAGCAGTACTTC. It specifies CAIRGQGYEQYF.

This chain links TRBV7-2 with TRBJ2-1; D unresolved. The CDR3 is made up of 14 amino acids. Trimming stripped 5 bases from V and 6 bases from J, with 14 bases between. Germline V gene data show CDR1 as SGHTA and CDR2 as FQGNSA. This chain's CDR3 is CASSRAASSNEQFF. As DNA, the CDR3 is TGTGCCAGCAGCCGTGCGGCAAGCAGCAATGAGCAGTTCTTC. Complete variable domain (other parts from reference TRBV7-2 and TRBJ2-1): GAGVSQSPSNKVTEKGKDVELRCDPISGHTALYWYRQSLGQGLEFLIYFQGNSAPDKSGLPSDRFSAERTGGSVSTLTIQRTQQEDSAVYLCASSRAASSNEQFFGPGTRLTVL.

V and J are TRBV7-9 and TRBJ2-1, with 14 nucleotides matching TRBD2. The better agreement between TRBJ2-7 and the DNA end casts doubt on the J call. This CDR3 spans 16 amino acids. The V gene's germline CDR1 is SEHNR and CDR2 FQNEAQ (reference sequence). The CDR3 DNA reads TGTGCCAGCAGCTCCCGGGGACTAGCGGGAGCAGGGGAGCAGTACTTC. Translation gives CASSSRGLAGAGEQYF.

This chain joins TRBV10-3 and TRBJ1-2; 7 bases align to TRBD1. There are 16 residues in the CDR3. V shed 0 bases, J shed 7 bases, and the junction held 11 bases outside the gene matches. Germline loops: CDR1 ENHRY, CDR2 SYGVKD. CDR3 nucleotide sequence: TGTGCCATCAGTGAGTCGCCCAGGGACAGAAAATCTGGCTACACCTTC. It codes for CAISESPRDRKSGYTF.

The chain joins TRBV18 to TRBJ2-5; D perhaps matches TRBD2 (6 bases). Germline CDR1 reads KGHSH; CDR2 reads LQKENI. There are 15 residues in the CDR3. With 2 bases removed from V and 7 bases from J, the gap between germline ends came to 17 bases. In nucleotides, the CDR3 is TGTGCCAGCTCACCATCGATTTCCGGGAGCGGGACCCAGTACTTC. Translated, it gives CASSPSISGSGTQYF.

V gene TRBV29-1 combines with J gene TRBJ1-2; no reliable D call. With 1 base removed from V and 4 bases from J, the gap between germline ends came to 10 bases. Per the germline V gene, CDR1 is SQVTM and CDR2 is ANQGSEA. This CDR3 has 13 residues. CDR3 loop: CSVEGEASYGYTF. The CDR3 nucleotides read TGCAGCGTTGAAGGGGAGGCAAGCTATGGCTACACCTTC. Based on the CDR3 plus reference TRBV29-1 and TRBJ1-2, the full variable domain is SAVISQKPSRDICQRGTSLTIQCQVDSQVTMMFWYRQQPGQSLTLIATANQGSEATYESGFVIDKFPISRPNLTFSTLTVSNMSPEDSSIYLCSVEGEASYGYTFGSGTRLTVV.

The chain has TRBV7-2 and TRBJ2-1, with 10 bases fitting TRBD2. The CDR3 is 17 amino acids. The germline V gene has CDR1 SGHTA and CDR2 FQGNSA. The junction had 11 bases not matched to a gene; V was cut back by 5 bases and J by 4 bases. The CDR3 sequence: CASSPDGLAVTYNEQFF. The CDR3 bases are TGTGCCAGCAGCCCTGACGGACTAGCGGTTACTTACAATGAGCAGTTCTTC.

The CDR3 DNA is TGTGCCAGCAGCAGGACTAGCGGGAGGAATGATGAGCAGTTCTTC. Its translation: CASSRTSGRNDEQFF. J is TRBJ2-1 and V is TRBV7-3, with 14 bases identical to TRBD2. The CDR3 contains 15 residues. The trim removed 5 bases at V and 8 bases at J, leaving 5 bases unmatched. Germline V gene data show CDR1 as SGHTA and CDR2 as FQGTGA.

V and J are TRBV20-1 and TRBJ2-3, with a tentative D call TRBD2 (6 bases). This CDR3 is 17 amino acids long. V gave up 4 bases and J gave up 6 bases, with 26 bases separating them. Germline V gene sequence: CDR1 DFQATT, CDR2 SNEGSKA (reference sequence). CDR3 protein: CSATPSDGGTVSDTQYF. The DNA of the CDR3 is TGCAGTGCTACTCCCTCGGATGGCGGGACTGTTAGCGATACGCAGTATTTT.

This clonotype occurred once. V and J are TRBV14 and TRBJ1-1; D remains ambiguous. CDR1 is SGHDN and CDR2 is FVKESK in the germline V gene. The CDR3 is 14 residues long. With 2 bases removed from V and 6 bases from J, the gap between germline ends came to 13 bases. The CDR3 bases are TGTGCCAGCAGCCAAATGACCCTACGGGCTGAAGCTTTCTTT. Translating gives CASSQMTLRAEAFF.

Written as DNA, the CDR3 is TGCAGCGTTTCCCGATCCAGGACAGGCTTCGAGCAGTACTTC. Its protein product is CSVSRSRTGFEQYF. This chain links TRBV29-1 with TRBJ2-7; 7 bases are a match to TRBD1. The CDR3 covers 14 residues. With 5 bases clipped from V and 6 bases from J, the junction kept 13 bases outside the gene matches. Germline CDR1 is SQVTM and CDR2 is ANQGSEA.

V is TRBV27 and J is TRBJ2-7; TRBD2 matches at 15 bases. The J segment lost 2 bases and the V segment lost 0 bases, leaving 8 bases of the junction unmatched. Germline CDR1 is MNHEY and CDR2 is SMNVEV (reference sequence). The CDR3 is 19 residues long. The CDR3 is CASSLSFMGLAGGAYEQYF. As DNA, the CDR3 is TGTGCCAGCAGTTTATCATTCATGGGACTAGCGGGAGGTGCCTACGAGCAGTACTTC.

The chain joins TRBV6-5 to TRBJ1-2; a possible D gene is TRBD1 (6 bases). CDR3 length: 14 amino acids. Germline V gives CDR1 MNHEY, CDR2 SVGAGI. V gave up 0 bases and J gave up 8 bases, with 13 bases separating them. CDR3 nucleotide sequence: TGTGCCAGCAGTTACTCGGGTGGGGGGCAGGGCTACACCTTC. This translates into CASSYSGGGQGYTF.

The chain joins TRBV7-2 to TRBJ2-7; 8 nucleotides line up with TRBD1. This CDR3 comprises 14 residues. The germline gives CDR1 SGHTA, CDR2 FQGNSA. J was trimmed by 6 bases and V by 3 bases; bases with no gene match: 7. The CDR3 DNA sequence: TGTGCCAGCAGCTTGAGGGGGCAGGGGGCCGAGCAGTACTTC. This sequence encodes CASSLRGQGAEQYF.

J is TRBJ1-6 and V is TRBV7-2; 8 bases map to TRBD1. The germline gives CDR1 SGHTA, CDR2 FQGNSA. V was pared by 4 bases and J by 6 bases, with 2 bases of the junction left unmatched. The CDR3 consists of 14 residues. The CDR3, as DNA: TGTGCCAGCAGCTCCCAGGGGGCTAATTCACCCCTCCACTTT. Protein: CASSSQGANSPLHF.

The chain is built from TRBV7-9 and TRBJ1-1; D is ambiguous. The CDR3 spans 15 residues. Trimming cost V 5 bases and J 0 bases, with 13 bases left between them. Per germline, CDR1 SEHNR and CDR2 FQNEAQ (reference sequence). As DNA, the CDR3 is TGTGCCAGCAGCATCACCCCGGGGATGAACACTGAAGCTTTCTTT. Its protein is CASSITPGMNTEAFF.

This clonotype appeared once. This rearrangement joins TRBV30 to TRBJ1-2; D is unresolved. This CDR3 has 12 amino acids. V dropped 4 bases and J dropped 3 bases, with 9 bases sitting between them. CDR1 and CDR2 (germline): GTSNPN, SVGIG (reference sequence). The CDR3 loop reads CAWTWTDYGYTF. The DNA for the CDR3 is TGTGCCTGGACATGGACGGACTATGGCTACACCTTC.

The genes are TRBV6-5 and TRBJ2-7; D not resolved. V gave up 0 bases and J gave up 2 bases, with 11 bases separating them. From germline, CDR1 is MNHEY and CDR2 SVGAGI. CDR3 length equals 15 residues. The CDR3 DNA follows: TGTGCCAGCAGTTACTCAGGGTCTAGAGCCTACGAGCAGTACTTC. This sequence encodes CASSYSGSRAYEQYF.

This chain links TRBV6-1 with TRBJ1-2; 8 bases align to TRBD1. V was pared by 4 bases and J by 0 bases, with 10 bases of the junction left unmatched. Germline V gene data show CDR1 as MNHNS and CDR2 as SASEGT. This CDR3 spans 17 amino acids. CDR3 protein: CASSGVIGTGANYGYTF. In DNA form, the CDR3 reads TGTGCCAGCAGTGGAGTAATCGGGACAGGAGCTAACTATGGCTACACCTTC.

The chain uses TRBV7-2 and TRBJ1-5, with D uncertain. V was trimmed by 3 bases and J by 2 bases, leaving 23 bases between them. Per germline, CDR1 SGHTA and CDR2 FQGNSA. There are 19 residues in the CDR3. This CDR3 is CASSFGWTRGLQGNQPQHF. CDR3 DNA: TGTGCCAGCAGCTTTGGGTGGACTCGAGGGCTTCAGGGCAATCAGCCCCAGCATTTT. Filled out from reference TRBV7-2 and TRBJ1-5, the complete variable domain reads GAGVSQSPSNKVTEKGKDVELRCDPISGHTALYWYRQSLGQGLEFLIYFQGNSAPDKSGLPSDRFSAERTGGSVSTLTIQRTQQEDSAVYLCASSFGWTRGLQGNQPQHFGDGTRLSIL.

This clonotype occurred a few times. This chain joins TRBV28 and TRBJ2-2, with D maybe TRBD1 (5 bases). The germline V and J ends were trimmed by 9 bases and 1 base, with 6 bases remaining between them. The CDR3 has 12 residues. Germline V lookup: CDR1 MDHEN, CDR2 SYDVKM. CDR3 DNA sequence: TGTGCCAGTAGGGGGAACACCGGGGAGCTGTTTTTT. Protein product: CASRGNTGELFF.

The chain couples TRBV6-1 to TRBJ2-7; TRBD2 matches at 9 bases. This CDR3 has 15 residues. V lost 7 bases, J lost 7 bases, and 14 bases stayed unmatched. Germline CDR1 MNHNS, CDR2 SASEGT. CDR3 amino acids: CASTGLARNLLEQYF. The CDR3 nucleotides are TGTGCCAGCACCGGACTAGCGCGTAACCTCCTTGAGCAGTACTTC.